Included here is one T cell receptor (beta chain) sequence, with context. This sample was taken from a study of T cell responses to AZD1222 COVID-19 vaccine. For the study at large: Second-dose timings of about 4 or about 12 weeks were pooled.

Sequencing was performed with immunoSEQ multiplex PCR; in TCRdb, only in-frame clones are kept and a portion is missing. In the table there are about 57,000 clones, approximately 85% of which are singletons. The CDR3 consists of 13 residues. Germline values: CDR1 SNHLY, CDR2 FYNNEI. The germline V and J ends were trimmed by 9 bases and 1 base, with 12 bases remaining between them. The chain carries TRBV2 and TRBJ1-1; D call uncertain. Sequenced here: peripheral blood, sampled on day 0 of AZD1222 vaccination. The sequence was collected from an adult in good health. The CDR3 loop reads CASGVSRNTEAFF. DNA for the CDR3: TGTGCCAGTGGAGTAAGTAGGAACACTGAAGCTTTCTTT.